This entry concerns a single T cell receptor beta chain. Its antigen is not known. The sample originates from a study of OX40 agonist ivuxolimab in advanced cancers. At the level of the study: Checkpoint inhibitors had been given previously to roughly 40% of patients. Study-wide findings and caveats: Clonal expansion by week 6 occurred in CD4+ and CD8+ blood T cells (at 0.1 to 3.0 mg/kg).

The CDR3 length is 12 residues. Germline values: CDR1 MNHEY, CDR2 SVGAGI. Trimming removed 8 bases from V and 2 bases from J, with 7 bases in between. TCRdb keeps only in-frame clones here, not all; method: immunoSEQ multiplex PCR. Found here are 95,000 or so clones, around 90% of them singletons; the top ten hold 0.4% to 0.55%. Material: CD4+ or CD8+ T cells sorted from blood, obtained in a trial of the OX40 agonist ivuxolimab. The sequence came from an adult with an advanced solid tumor such as melanoma, head and neck, liver or kidney cancer. This rearrangement joins TRBV6-5 to TRBJ1-5; D is unresolved. CDR3 loop: CASGGGNQPQHF. CDR3 nucleotides: TGTGCCAGCGGAGGCGGCAATCAGCCCCAGCATTTT.